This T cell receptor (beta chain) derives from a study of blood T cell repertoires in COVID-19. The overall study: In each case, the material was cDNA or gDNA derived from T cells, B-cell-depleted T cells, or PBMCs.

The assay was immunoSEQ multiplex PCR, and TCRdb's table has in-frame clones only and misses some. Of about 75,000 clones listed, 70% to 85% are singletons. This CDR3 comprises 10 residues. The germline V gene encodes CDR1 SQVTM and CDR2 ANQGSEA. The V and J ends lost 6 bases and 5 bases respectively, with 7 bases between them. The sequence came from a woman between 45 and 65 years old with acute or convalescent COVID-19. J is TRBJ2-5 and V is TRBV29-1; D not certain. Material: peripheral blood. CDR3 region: CSVAWETQYF. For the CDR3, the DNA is TGCAGCGTAGCTTGGGAGACCCAGTACTTC.